One sample yielded the 28 T cell receptor beta chains listed below, sequenced in a study of human thymus T cells. Thymus specimens were resections from corrective heart surgery. Here immunoSEQ multiplex PCR was the method, and the copy in TCRdb shows in-frame clones only, minus some. The repertoire has roughly 130,000 clones, about 95% of them found once; the top ten carry around 0.022%. Sequenced input: thymus tissue. These receptor sequences come from a boy younger than two with a congenital heart defect but otherwise immunologically healthy.

The V call is TRBV27, the J call TRBJ1-1; no definite D call. The CDR3 contains 12 residues. Deletions cut 7 bases from V and 5 bases from J, with 11 bases between. Germline V gene lookup returns CDR1 MNHEY and CDR2 SMNVEV (reference sequence). CDR3 region: CASTPNQTEAFF. As DNA, the CDR3 is TGTGCCAGCACTCCGAACCAAACTGAAGCTTTCTTT.

The rearrangement uses TRBV6-5 and TRBJ2-3, with TRBD2 identical over 7 bases. Germline CDR1 is MNHEY and CDR2 is SVGAGI. The CDR3 is 13 amino acids. J gave up 4 bases and V 2 bases, and 0 bases lay outside the gene matches. CDR3 sequence: CASSYSGADTQYF. The CDR3 nucleotides are TGTGCCAGCAGTTACAGCGGGGCAGATACGCAGTATTTT.

This chain joins TRBV4-3 and TRBJ1-6; D might be TRBD1 (6 bases). Germline-derived CDR1 and CDR2 are LGHNA and YSLEER. The CDR3 sequence is 18 residues long. V was trimmed by 4 bases and J by 0 bases, leaving 16 bases between them. CDR3 in amino acids: CASSRIQGSSSYNSPLHF. The CDR3 coding sequence is TGCGCCAGCAGCCGTATACAGGGTTCTAGCTCCTATAATTCACCCCTCCACTTT.

The genes are TRBV5-4 and TRBJ2-3, with D perhaps given as TRBD1 or TRBD2 (6 bases each). Deletions cut 2 bases from V and 0 bases from J, with 13 bases between. This CDR3 is built from 16 residues. The germline gives CDR1 SGHNT, CDR2 YYREEE (reference sequence). DNA of the CDR3: TGTGCCAGCAGCTTCCGGAGGGGGTACAGCACAGATACGCAGTATTTT. Encoded protein: CASSFRRGYSTDTQYF.

This chain joins TRBV4-1 and TRBJ1-4; 8 bases are a match to TRBD1. The V segment lost 4 bases and the J segment 4 bases; nucleotides outside the gene matches: 2. Germline loops: CDR1 MGHRA, CDR2 YSYEKL. The CDR3 is made up of 14 amino acids. The CDR3 loop reads CASSPGQVNEKLFF. The CDR3 region has the DNA TGCGCCAGCAGCCCGGGACAGGTTAATGAAAAACTGTTTTTT.

This chain connects TRBV5-4 to TRBJ2-4; D gene unclear. CDR3 length: 13 amino acids. V lost 0 bases and J lost 7, with 8 bases in between. Germline V gene sequence: CDR1 SGHNT, CDR2 YYREEE (reference sequence). The CDR3 DNA is TGTGCCAGCAGCTTGGGCACTGCGAACATTCAGTACTTC. It specifies CASSLGTANIQYF.

The rearrangement links TRBV10-2 to TRBJ1-6; possible D gene TRBD1, 6 bases. Trimming removed 0 bases from V and 14 bases from J, with 14 bases in between. Germline V lookup: CDR1 WSHSY, CDR2 SAAADI. This CDR3 spans 14 amino acids. CDR3 bases: TGCGCCAGCAGTGAGTCCGAGGGGGGGGTATCCCTCCACTTT. Translated, it gives CASSESEGGVSLHF.

The chain uses TRBV6-1 and TRBJ1-1; D gene unclear. There are 15 residues in the CDR3. CDR1 and CDR2 (germline): MNHNS, SASEGT. Deletions cut 1 base from V and 3 bases from J, with 12 bases between. The CDR3 loop is CASSEGPGTYTEAFF. The CDR3 DNA is TGTGCCAGCAGTGAAGGCCCGGGCACCTACACTGAAGCTTTCTTT.

This chain uses TRBV9 with TRBJ2-2; 10 bases are a match to TRBD2. In germline, CDR1 is SGDLS, CDR2 YYNGEE. With 0 bases clipped from V and 3 bases from J, the junction kept 5 bases outside the gene matches. This CDR3 spans 17 amino acids. The CDR3 loop reads CASSVGELAGHTGELFF. The CDR3, as DNA: TGTGCCAGCAGCGTAGGGGAACTAGCGGGACACACCGGGGAGCTGTTTTTT.

The V call is TRBV4-1, the J call TRBJ2-1; the match to TRBD2 covers 11 bases. The CDR3 is made up of 18 amino acids. The germline V gene encodes CDR1 MGHRA and CDR2 YSYEKL. The V segment lost 2 bases and the J segment 7 bases; nucleotides outside the gene matches: 13. The CDR3 coding sequence is TGCGCCAGCAGCCAACCAACCGTAGCGGGGGGGCCCCGTAATGAGCAGTTCTTC. Translating gives CASSQPTVAGGPRNEQFF.

The genes are TRBV7-9 and TRBJ1-6; the match to TRBD1 covers 8 bases. V lost 0 bases, J lost 6 bases, and 7 bases stayed unmatched. The CDR3 spans 17 residues. Germline assignment: CDR1 SEHNR and CDR2 FQNEAQ (reference sequence). The CDR3 region is CASSLAPLTGGNSPLHF. The CDR3 region has the DNA TGTGCCAGCAGCTTAGCGCCATTAACAGGGGGTAATTCACCCCTCCACTTT.

The chain carries TRBV2 and TRBJ2-3; D possibly corresponds to TRBD2 (6 bases). CDR1 and CDR2 (germline): SNHLY, FYNNEI. The CDR3 runs 17 residues. Trimming took off 0 bases at V and 7 bases at J, with 20 bases between the two ends. The CDR3 region has the DNA TGTGCCAGCAGTGAAGCGGGACTGTCGCCGGAGGGGAATACGCAGTATTTT. Its protein is CASSEAGLSPEGNTQYF. Complete variable domain (other parts from reference TRBV2 and TRBJ2-3): EPEVTQTPSHQVTQMGQEVILRCVPISNHLYFYWYRQILGQKVEFLVSFYNNEISEKSEIFDDQFSVERPDGSNFTLKIRSTKLEDSAMYFCASSEAGLSPEGNTQYFGPGTRLTVL.

The chain uses TRBV25-1 and TRBJ2-1, with a possible D match to TRBD1 (5 bases). The CDR3 has 13 amino acids. Per germline, CDR1 MGHDK and CDR2 SYGVNS. The V end was cut by 7 bases, the J end by 8 bases, with 15 bases between. This chain's CDR3 is CASNYGALDEQFF. CDR3 bases: TGTGCCAGCAACTATGGGGCGTTGGATGAGCAGTTCTTC.

CDR3 DNA: TGTGCCAGCAGCTTCGGAACAGGGGGCCGCACAGATACGCAGTATTTT. Residues: CASSFGTGGRTDTQYF. The chain recombines TRBV7-9 with TRBJ2-3, with 9 nucleotides matching TRBD1. The ends lost 3 bases at V and 1 base at J; junction bases unmatched: 5. Germline V gene sequence: CDR1 SEHNR, CDR2 FQNEAQ (reference sequence). The CDR3 totals 16 residues.

The rearrangement uses TRBV13 and TRBJ2-7; 9 positions agree with TRBD2. Germline values: CDR1 PRHDT, CDR2 FYEKMQ (reference sequence). The length of the CDR3 is 16 residues. The junction had 14 bases not matched to a gene; V was cut back by 5 bases and J by 6 bases. CDR3 amino acids: CASSPLSSGDHREQYF. As DNA, the CDR3 is TGTGCCAGCAGCCCCCTTTCTAGCGGGGATCACCGCGAGCAGTACTTC.

The chain uses TRBV5-1 and TRBJ2-2; 8 bases are shared with TRBD2. The CDR3 runs 19 residues. Germline CDR1 is SGHRS and CDR2 is YFSETQ. The trim removed 0 bases at V and 3 bases at J, leaving 13 bases unmatched. CDR3 protein: CASSLDRKRGSSYTGELFF. The CDR3 DNA sequence: TGCGCCAGCAGCTTGGACCGCAAGCGGGGGTCCTCCTACACCGGGGAGCTGTTTTTT.

The genes are TRBV11-3 and TRBJ1-4, with a tentative D call TRBD1 (6 bases). Germline lookup yields CDR1 SGHNT and CDR2 YENEEA. The CDR3 covers 17 residues. Trimming took 1 base from V and 0 from J, leaving 12 bases between them. The CDR3 loop reads CASSLGGAEATNEKLFF. The CDR3 DNA reads TGTGCCAGCAGCTTAGGGGGGGCGGAGGCAACTAATGAAAAACTGTTTTTT.

CDR3 protein: CASSLEDRGQGRETQYF. CDR3 sequence (DNA): TGTGCCAGCAGCTTAGAAGATAGGGGACAGGGTAGAGAGACCCAGTACTTC. The chain couples TRBV11-3 to TRBJ2-5, with 9 nucleotides matching TRBD1. Germline trimming cut 0 bases from V and 4 bases from J; bases unmatched to any gene: 9. Germline V lookup: CDR1 SGHNT, CDR2 YENEEA. CDR3 length: 17 amino acids.

This chain uses TRBV28 with TRBJ1-1, with 8 bases that match TRBD1. Germline assignment: CDR1 MDHEN and CDR2 SYDVKM. Trimming took 1 base from V and 4 from J; bases not matched to a gene: 14. CDR3 size: 18 residues. The CDR3 here is CASSLYRDRPLSGTEAFF. The CDR3 bases are TGTGCCAGCAGTTTATATCGGGACAGGCCTCTTTCGGGCACTGAAGCTTTCTTT.

The chain links TRBV11-3 to TRBJ1-2; 8 bases are shared with TRBD1. The J segment lost 8 bases and the V segment lost 3 bases, leaving 14 bases of the junction unmatched. Germline V lookup: CDR1 SGHNT, CDR2 YENEEA. The CDR3 loop spans 16 amino acids. The CDR3 sequence: CASSLPKTGAGWGYTF. DNA for the CDR3: TGTGCCAGCAGCTTGCCAAAGACAGGGGCGGGCTGGGGCTACACCTTC.

The chain has TRBV19 and TRBJ1-1; TRBD1 matches at 7 bases. There are 13 residues in the CDR3. V dropped 6 bases and J dropped 4; count of bases not matched to a gene: 5. Germline-derived CDR1 and CDR2 are LNHDA and SQIVND (reference sequence). This chain's CDR3 is CASSGQVGTEAFF. CDR3 bases: TGTGCCAGTAGCGGACAGGTGGGCACTGAAGCTTTCTTT. Combining the CDR3 with reference TRBV19 and TRBJ1-1 gives the whole variable domain DGGITQSPKYLFRKEGQNVTLSCEQNLNHDAMYWYRQDPGQGLRLIYYSQIVNDFQKGDIAEGYSVSREKKESFPLTVTSAQKNPTAFYLCASSGQVGTEAFFGQGTRLTVV.

The chain uses TRBV10-2 and TRBJ2-7; TRBD2 agrees at 7 bases. This CDR3 contains 14 residues. In germline, CDR1 is WSHSY, CDR2 SAAADI. The trim removed 6 bases at V and 4 bases at J, leaving 9 bases unmatched. CDR3 in amino acids: CASSWAGDSYEQYF. The CDR3 nucleotides are TGCGCCAGCAGCTGGGCGGGGGATTCTTACGAGCAGTACTTC.

V and J are TRBV15 and TRBJ2-5; the D gene is possibly TRBD1 (5 bases). Trimming shortened V by 3 bases and J by 4 bases, and 18 bases separated the two germline ends. This CDR3 has 16 amino acids. CDR1 and CDR2 from the germline V gene are LNHNV and YYDKDF (reference sequence). The CDR3 spells CATSSRWNRTRETQYF. The CDR3 DNA is TGTGCCACCAGCAGCCGATGGAACAGGACCCGAGAGACCCAGTACTTC.

V and J are TRBV6-1 and TRBJ2-5, with 11 bases fitting TRBD2. The germline V gene has CDR1 MNHNS and CDR2 SASEGT. This CDR3 region has 20 residues. V was pared by 1 base and J by 0 bases, with 13 bases of the junction left unmatched. The CDR3 DNA is TGTGCCAGCAGTGAAGAGTGTTCTAGCGGGGGGTCCTTGTACCAAGAGACCCAGTACTTC. It is translated as CASSEECSSGGSLYQETQYF.

The chain employs TRBV5-6 and TRBJ1-1; a possible D gene is TRBD1 (6 bases). CDR1 is SGHDT and CDR2 is YYEEEE in the germline V gene. Trimming stripped 4 bases from V and 4 bases from J, with 17 bases between. CDR3 length: 15 amino acids. CDR3 amino acids: CASSRPGHRSTEAFF. The CDR3 DNA reads TGTGCCAGCAGCCGGCCGGGACACCGGTCCACTGAAGCTTTCTTT.

V gene TRBV7-2 combines with J gene TRBJ1-2, with D possibly matching TRBD1 (5 bases). V gave up 5 bases and J gave up 0 bases, with 22 bases separating them. Germline CDR1 is SGHTA and CDR2 is FQGNSA. The CDR3 spans 18 residues. The CDR3 protein is CASSAEQVRYEANYGYTF. CDR3 DNA sequence: TGTGCCAGCAGCGCCGAACAGGTGCGCTACGAAGCTAACTATGGCTACACCTTC.

This rearrangement joins TRBV28 to TRBJ1-5, with no clear D. CDR3 length: 17 amino acids. Per germline, CDR1 MDHEN and CDR2 SYDVKM. The V and J ends lost 3 bases and 1 base respectively, with 16 bases between them. DNA of the CDR3: TGTGCCAGCAGTTTGGGCCCGGACTACGGGAGCAATCAGCCCCAGCATTTT. Translated, it gives CASSLGPDYGSNQPQHF.

V and J are TRBV6-1 and TRBJ2-7; the D gene is possibly TRBD1 (5 bases). The CDR3 has 14 residues. Germline lookup yields CDR1 MNHNS and CDR2 SASEGT. The V gene lost 4 bases and the J gene lost 2 bases, with 12 bases spanning the gap. CDR3 region: CASSVQGDAYEQYF. The CDR3 DNA follows: TGTGCCAGCAGTGTGCAGGGTGACGCCTACGAGCAGTACTTC.